The source of this TCR beta chain is a study of cytomegalovirus exposure and HLA in healthy donors. The wider study: The approximately 110 validation repertoires, a later analysis reported, used the same platform as the roughly 710 first-cohort repertoires. Study conclusions and caveats: The study listed 150 to 200 cytomegalovirus-associated TCR beta chains.

Generated by immunoSEQ multiplex PCR, the TCRdb table keeps only in-frame clones and is missing some. Here the sample spans approximately 120,000 clones, roughly 89% being singletons. A note on this clone: Its antigen is currently unknown.

Trimming cost V 2 bases and J 4 bases, with 8 bases left between them. The germline gives CDR1 MNHNS, CDR2 SASEGT. The CDR3 is 13 amino acids. The chain recombines TRBV6-1 with TRBJ1-1; D unclear. This receptor was taken from a woman younger than 35 in good health and CMV-seronegative. Sequencing was done on a sample of PBMCs. CDR3 residues: CASSETIRTEAFF. The DNA for the CDR3 is TGTGCCAGCAGTGAAACTATTCGCACTGAAGCTTTCTTT.